One sample yielded the 27 T cell receptor beta chains listed below, sequenced in a study of T cell clonality in common variable immunodeficiency. The protocol was immunoSEQ multiplex PCR, while the TCRdb copy is restricted to in-frame clones and leaves out a portion. The sample yields under 45,000 clones, without any singletons. The sample was peripheral blood mononuclear cells. All receptors derive from a person between 18 and 75 years old in good health.

This clone was counted at least ten times. The sequenced fragment ends 3 residues before the CDR3 boundary, so the rest is inferred from the germline J gene. The chain has TRBV19 and TRBJ1-1, with D unresolved. The V and J ends lost 3 bases and 1 base respectively, with 9 bases between them. Germline CDR1 and CDR2: LNHDA and SQIVND (reference sequence). The CDR3 loop spans 14 amino acids. The CDR3 sequence: CASSIGRQNTEAFF. Incomplete CDR3 DNA: TGTGCCAGTAGTATCGGTAGACAGAACACTGAA.

This clone was seen repeatedly, ten times or more. Sequencing ends 3 residues short of the CDR3 end; the germline J gene provides the rest. The chain is built from TRBV2 and TRBJ2-5; 9 bases fit TRBD2. The ends lost 7 bases at V and 1 base at J; junction bases unmatched: 7. Germline V gene data show CDR1 as SNHLY and CDR2 as FYNNEI. This CDR3 has 15 residues. Partial CDR3 DNA: TGTGCCAGCAAGGCGGGAGGGCCCTTCCAAGAGACC. As protein: CASKAGGPFQET. The whole CDR3 protein reads CASKAGGPFQETQYF. The full variable domain, its missing parts supplied by reference TRBV2 and TRBJ2-5, is EPEVTQTPSHQVTQMGQEVILRCVPISNHLYFYWYRQILGQKVEFLVSFYNNEISEKSEIFDDQFSVERPDGSNFTLKIRSTKLEDSAMYFCASKAGGPFQETQYFGPGTRLLVL.

This clone was seen more than once but under ten times. The CDR3 goes on 3 residues after the read ends, and that part is filled in from the germline J gene. V is TRBV2 and J is TRBJ2-5, with 9 nucleotides matching TRBD1. V was clipped by 6 bases and J by 3 bases; unmatched bases: 11. CDR1 and CDR2 from the germline V gene are SNHLY and FYNNEI. The length of the CDR3 is 16 residues. CDR3 loop: CASSARMGQGKETQYF. CDR3 DNA, as far as it was read: TGTGCCAGCAGCGCCAGGATGGGACAGGGAAAAGAGACC.

This clone was detected ten times or more. The read halts 3 residues ahead of the CDR3 end, with the missing end drawn from the germline J gene. The rearrangement uses TRBV20-1 and TRBJ2-3; D possibly corresponds to TRBD2 (6 bases). This CDR3 spans 12 amino acids. Between the trimmed V and J ends, which lost 7 bases and 0 bases, there was a span of 8 bases. CDR1 DFQATT and CDR2 SNEGSKA come from the germline V gene (reference sequence). The part of the CDR3 DNA that was read is TGCAGTGGGAGGGTCAGCACAGATACG. It encodes CSGRVSTDT. The complete CDR3 protein is CSGRVSTDTQYF.

This clone was counted ten times or more. The read ends 3 residues early relative to the CDR3; the germline J gene fills the gap. The V and J genes are TRBV7-9 and TRBJ2-7; weak D call: TRBD1 (5 bases). CDR1 is SEHNR, CDR2 FQNEAQ, per germline (reference sequence). CDR3 length equals 15 residues. V gave up 5 bases and J gave up 3 bases, with 17 bases separating them. CDR3 DNA (partial): TGTGCCAGCAGCGACATGGCAGGGTGGGACTACGAG. This translates into CASSDMAGWDYE. The full CDR3 is CASSDMAGWDYEQYF.

This clone appeared many times. The sequence runs out 3 residues before the end of the CDR3; the remainder is reconstructed from the germline J gene. The chain combines TRBV7-2 with TRBJ2-7; 7 nucleotides match TRBD2. Trimming removed 5 bases from V and 5 bases from J; junction bases left unmatched: 12. The CDR3 has 15 amino acids. CDR1 is SGHTA and CDR2 is FQGNSA in the germline V gene. The CDR3 bases that were read are TGTGCCAGCAGCCCGTGGCGCGGGAGCCAGGACGAG. Encoded protein: CASSPWRGSQDE. In full, the CDR3 reads CASSPWRGSQDEQYF.

This clone has at least ten counts. The read falls 3 residues short of the CDR3 end, and the missing part is taken from the germline J gene. This chain uses TRBV2 with TRBJ2-7; 8 bases fit TRBD2. V lost 9 bases, J lost 0 bases, and 13 bases stayed unmatched. CDR3 length: 16 amino acids. The germline V gene has CDR1 SNHLY and CDR2 FYNNEI. The CDR3 bases that were read are TGTGCCAGTGTGCGGACTAGCCCGTTCATCTCCTACGAG. Its translation: CASVRTSPFISYE. From start to end, the CDR3 is CASVRTSPFISYEQYF. The full variable domain, its missing parts supplied by reference TRBV2 and TRBJ2-7, is EPEVTQTPSHQVTQMGQEVILRCVPISNHLYFYWYRQILGQKVEFLVSFYNNEISEKSEIFDDQFSVERPDGSNFTLKIRSTKLEDSAMYFCASVRTSPFISYEQYFGPGTRLTVT.

This clone was detected many times. The sequenced part of the CDR3 DNA is TGCGCCAGCAGCCAACCCGGGACAGGGTTCTACGAG. Its protein product is CASSQPGTGFYE. The whole CDR3 reads CASSQPGTGFYEQYF. This rearrangement joins TRBV4-1 to TRBJ2-7, with TRBD1 matching 9 bases. The observed sequence ends 3 residues before the CDR3 terminus, with the missing tail filled in from the germline J gene. This CDR3 is 15 amino acids long. V trimming: 2 bases; J trimming: 3 bases; junction bases outside the gene matches: 5. Germline V lookup: CDR1 MGHRA, CDR2 YSYEKL.

Ten or more counts support this clone. The read gets to within 3 residues of the CDR3 end, and the germline J gene fills in the rest. The V gene is TRBV18, the J gene TRBJ2-3; 14 nucleotides line up with TRBD2. The V gene's germline CDR1 is KGHSH and CDR2 LQKENI. Unmatched junction bases numbered 7, after V lost 0 bases and J lost 5 bases. The length of the CDR3 is 18 residues. CDR3 protein: CASSPPLGLAGGGDTQYF. Partial CDR3 DNA: TGTGCCAGCTCACCACCCCTCGGACTAGCGGGAGGAGGAGATACG. The whole variable domain, remainder taken from reference TRBV18 and TRBJ2-3, is NAGVMQNPRHLVRRRGQEARLRCSPMKGHSHVYWYRQLPEEGLKFMVYLQKENIIDESGMPKERFSAEFPKEGPSILRIQQVVRGDSAAYFCASSPPLGLAGGGDTQYFGPGTRLTVL.

This clone was detected many times. Read data end 3 residues before the CDR3 end; the end is taken from the germline J gene. J is TRBJ1-1 and V is TRBV6-2 or TRBV6-3; 7 bases fit TRBD1. This CDR3 has 14 residues. Trimming cost V 5 bases and J 1 base; bases outside gene matches: 4. Per the germline V gene, CDR1 is MNHEY and CDR2 is SVGEGT. The covered CDR3 bases are TGTGCCAGCAGTAGGACAGGTTCGAACACTGAA. Protein sequence: CASSRTGSNTE. The complete CDR3 sequence is CASSRTGSNTEAFF.

This clone was seen ten or more times. Read coverage stops 3 residues before the CDR3 terminus; the germline J gene supplies the remainder. The chain recombines TRBV2 with TRBJ2-4, with 10 bases identical to TRBD1. Germline CDR1 and CDR2: SNHLY and FYNNEI. CDR3 length equals 15 residues. V lost 6 bases, J lost 6 bases, and 8 bases stayed unmatched. The CDR3 DNA, read in part, is TGTGCCAGCAGCCCTACGGGACAGGGGCTAAACATT. It translates to CASSPTGQGLNI. The CDR3 in its entirety is CASSPTGQGLNIQYF.

This clone was found many times. The read ends 3 residues early relative to the CDR3; the germline J gene fills the gap. V usage is TRBV10-3 and J usage is TRBJ2-1; D is perhaps TRBD1 (6 bases). V was trimmed by 0 bases and J by 7 bases, leaving 13 bases between them. The germline V gene encodes CDR1 ENHRY and CDR2 SYGVKD. This CDR3 has 15 amino acids. The CDR3: CAISESQGGTNEQFF. The sequenced CDR3 bases are TGTGCCATCAGTGAGTCACAGGGCGGTACGAATGAG.

As to this clone: The read terminates 3 residues before the CDR3 end, so the remaining end is supplied by the germline J gene. The chain links TRBV7-2 to TRBJ1-2; no firm D call. The germline CDR1 and CDR2 sequences are SGHTA and FQGNSA. This CDR3 contains 15 residues. The CDR3 spells CASSLVVLAGNDYTF. CDR3 DNA, as far as it was read: TGTGCCAGCAGCTTAGTAGTCCTAGCCGGCAATGAC. Variable domain in full (rest from reference TRBV7-2 and TRBJ1-2): GAGVSQSPSNKVTEKGKDVELRCDPISGHTALYWYRQSLGQGLEFLIYFQGNSAPDKSGLPSDRFSAERTGGSVSTLTIQRTQQEDSAVYLCASSLVVLAGNDYTFGSGTRLTVV.

This clone has a handful of counts. The sequence runs out 3 residues before the end of the CDR3; the remainder is reconstructed from the germline J gene. The chain combines TRBV19 with TRBJ2-4, with TRBD1 matching over 7 bases. This CDR3 comprises 14 residues. From germline, CDR1 is LNHDA and CDR2 SQIVND (reference sequence). This CDR3 reads CASSIPGQNYGQYF. The sequenced CDR3 bases are TGTGCCAGTAGTATCCCGGGACAGAACTATGGT. The full variable domain, its missing parts supplied by reference TRBV19 and TRBJ2-4, is DGGITQSPKYLFRKEGQNVTLSCEQNLNHDAMYWYRQDPGQGLRLIYYSQIVNDFQKGDIAEGYSVSREKKESFPLTVTSAQKNPTAFYLCASSIPGQNYGQYFGAGTRLSVL.

In this sample, this clone turned up many times. The observed sequence ends 3 residues before the CDR3 terminus, with the missing tail filled in from the germline J gene. The rearrangement links TRBV29-1 to TRBJ1-2, with D maybe TRBD1 (5 bases). This CDR3 is 11 amino acids long. Germline lookup yields CDR1 SQVTM and CDR2 ANQGSEA. Between the trimmed V and J ends, which lost 4 bases and 6 bases, there was a span of 9 bases. CDR3 region: CSVVGRDGYTF. The sequenced CDR3 bases are TGCAGCGTTGTGGGGCGCGATGGC.

This clone showed up many times. The read finishes 3 residues shy of the CDR3 end, and the germline J gene is used to complete it. The V gene is TRBV6-4, the J gene TRBJ2-1, with TRBD1 identical over 12 bases. Germline V lookup: CDR1 MRHNA, CDR2 SNTAGT. The CDR3 consists of 14 residues. The V and J ends lost 6 bases and 8 bases, in that order; junction bases with no gene match: 5. The covered CDR3 bases are TGTGCCAGCAGCCCGGGACAGGGGGCGGATGAG. Encoded protein: CASSPGQGADE. The whole CDR3 region reads CASSPGQGADEQFF.

This clone appeared many times. Sequencing ends 3 residues short of the CDR3 end; the germline J gene provides the rest. The gene calls are TRBV20-1 and TRBJ2-7, with TRBD1 as a possible D gene (6 bases). V dropped 4 bases and J dropped 2 bases, with 12 bases sitting between them. In germline, CDR1 is DFQATT, CDR2 SNEGSKA (reference sequence). The length of the CDR3 is 13 residues. CDR3 DNA (partial): TGCAGTGCTAACCGGGACACTCCCTACGAG. Translating it yields CSANRDTPYE. The entire CDR3 protein reads CSANRDTPYEQYF.

This clone was counted at least ten times. The read terminates 3 residues ahead of where the CDR3 ends, so the germline J gene completes it. The genes are TRBV11-2 and TRBJ1-2; 9 bases map to TRBD1. The germline V gene encodes CDR1 SGHAT and CDR2 FQNNGV. This CDR3 region has 15 residues. Incomplete CDR3 DNA: TGTGCCAGCAGCTTAGGGTGGGACAGGGACTTCGGC. This translates into CASSLGWDRDFG. The CDR3, in full, reads CASSLGWDRDFGYTF. Together with reference TRBV11-2 and TRBJ1-2, the CDR3 gives the full variable domain: EAGVAQSPRYKIIEKRQSVAFWCNPISGHATLYWYQQILGQGPKLLIQFQNNGVVDDSQLPKDRFSAERLKGVDSTLKIQPAKLEDSAVYLCASSLGWDRDFGYTFGSGTRLTVV.

This clone occurred many times. The CDR3 spells CSARNTGTPSSYEQYF. The CDR3 bases that were read are TGCAGTGCTAGAAATACCGGGACACCATCCTCCTACGAG. V gene TRBV20-1 combines with J gene TRBJ2-7, with D perhaps TRBD1 (6 bases). Read sequence stops 3 residues before the CDR3 end, and the germline J gene provides the missing end. Per the germline V gene, CDR1 is DFQATT and CDR2 is SNEGSKA (reference sequence). V dropped 2 bases and J dropped 0 bases, with 17 bases sitting between them. The CDR3 is 16 amino acids.

The DNA read from the CDR3 is TGCAGTGCTTTGAACCCGGGACTTCAAGAAGGGGAGACG. Its translation is CSALNPGLQEGET. In full, the CDR3 reads CSALNPGLQEGETQYF. The chain couples TRBV20-1 to TRBJ2-3, with D perhaps TRBD2 (6 bases). Coverage ceases 3 residues before the CDR3 finishes, and the germline J gene fills in the end. Germline-derived CDR1 and CDR2 are DFQATT and SNEGSKA (reference sequence). This CDR3 has 16 residues.

This clone was detected ten times or more. The observed sequence ends 3 residues before the CDR3 terminus, with the missing tail filled in from the germline J gene. The chain has TRBV18 and TRBJ1-5; TRBD1 might be the D (5 bases). The CDR3 contains 13 residues. CDR1 and CDR2 (germline): KGHSH, LQKENI. V gave up 5 bases and J gave up 5 bases, with 10 bases separating them. CDR3 loop: CASSYGGDQPQHF. Incomplete CDR3 DNA: TGTGCCAGCTCATACGGGGGGGATCAGCCC.

Remarks on this clone: The CDR3 extends 3 residues past the end of the read, so its final part is completed from the germline J gene. The chain links TRBV18 to TRBJ1-2, with 8 bases identical to TRBD1. The germline gives CDR1 KGHSH, CDR2 LQKENI. The CDR3 runs to 14 residues. The sequenced part of the CDR3 DNA is TGTGCCAGCTCACCGGGACAGGAGCTCTACGAC. As protein: CASSPGQELYD. The whole CDR3 protein is CASSPGQELYDYTF.

This clone was counted between two and nine times. The observed sequence ends 3 residues before the CDR3 terminus, with the missing tail filled in from the germline J gene. V usage is TRBV30 and J usage is TRBJ2-4; D call uncertain. The CDR3 sequence is 14 residues long. Germline CDR1 GTSNPN, CDR2 SVGIG (reference sequence). The DNA read from the CDR3 is TGTGCCTGGAGTGAAACGGAAACTAACTATGGT. This encodes CAWSETETNYG. The full CDR3 protein reads CAWSETETNYGQYF.

This clone was counted many times. The CDR3 goes on 3 residues after the read ends, and that part is filled in from the germline J gene. J is TRBJ2-1 and V is TRBV5-4, with 7 nucleotides matching TRBD2. The CDR3 extends over 16 amino acids. The V gene's germline CDR1 is SGHNT and CDR2 YYREEE (reference sequence). V shed 2 bases, J shed 5 bases, and the junction held 10 bases outside the gene matches. The CDR3 is CASSFSGGSLNNEQFF. Partial CDR3 DNA: TGTGCCAGCAGCTTTTCCGGCGGGAGCTTGAACAATGAG.

This clone was recorded many times. The read comes to an end 3 residues before the CDR3 does, leaving the germline J gene to fill in the end. V usage is TRBV10-3 and J usage is TRBJ2-5; TRBD2 matches 8 bases. Per germline, CDR1 ENHRY and CDR2 SYGVKD. Trimming removed 8 bases from V and 4 bases from J; junction bases left unmatched: 3. The CDR3 covers 12 residues. The DNA read from the CDR3 is TGTGCCATCGGCCGGGGGGGAGAGACC. Protein sequence: CAIGRGGET. In full, the CDR3 reads CAIGRGGETQYF.

This clone was counted at least ten times. The CDR3 goes on 3 residues after the read ends, and that part is filled in from the germline J gene. V is TRBV2 and J is TRBJ2-1, with D tentatively TRBD1 (6 bases). CDR1 and CDR2 (germline): SNHLY, FYNNEI. The CDR3 runs to 14 residues. Trimming took 1 base from V and 9 from J, leaving 13 bases between them. CDR3 residues: CASSEDSSRGEQFF. Incomplete CDR3 DNA: TGTGCCAGCAGTGAAGACAGTTCCAGGGGTGAG. Full variable domain (rest looked up from reference TRBV2 and TRBJ2-1): EPEVTQTPSHQVTQMGQEVILRCVPISNHLYFYWYRQILGQKVEFLVSFYNNEISEKSEIFDDQFSVERPDGSNFTLKIRSTKLEDSAMYFCASSEDSSRGEQFFGPGTRLTVL.

This clone came up many times. The read falls 3 residues short of the CDR3 end, and the missing part is taken from the germline J gene. The V and J genes are TRBV20-1 and TRBJ2-1; possible D gene TRBD1, 5 bases. The length of the CDR3 is 15 residues. V was clipped by 7 bases and J by 5 bases, with 21 bases between them. CDR1 and CDR2 (germline): DFQATT, SNEGSKA (reference sequence). The CDR3 reads CSGYRGPPLHNEQFF. Partial CDR3 DNA: TGCAGTGGGTATAGGGGCCCCCCCCTCCACAATGAG.